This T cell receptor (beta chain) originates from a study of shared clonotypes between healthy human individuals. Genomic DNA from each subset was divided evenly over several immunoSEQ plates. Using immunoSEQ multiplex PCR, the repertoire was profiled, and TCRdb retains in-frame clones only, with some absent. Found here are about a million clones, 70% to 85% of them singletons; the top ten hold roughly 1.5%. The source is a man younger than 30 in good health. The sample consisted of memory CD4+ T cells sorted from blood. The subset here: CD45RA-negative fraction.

In DNA form, the CDR3 reads TGTGCCAGCACTCCCCGCCCTGCGAACACCGGGGAGCTGTTTTTT. Encoded protein: CASTPRPANTGELFF. The J gene is TRBJ2-2, the V gene TRBV2; D remains ambiguous. Germline CDR1 is SNHLY and CDR2 is FYNNEI. This CDR3 is 15 amino acids long. Between the trimmed V and J ends, which lost 7 bases and 0 bases, there was a span of 12 bases.